The text below deals with one T cell receptor beta chain. The target antigen is unknown. The record originates from a study of cytomegalovirus exposure and HLA in healthy donors. Germline V lookup: CDR1 ENHRY, CDR2 SYGVKD. The CDR3 is 13 residues long. V dropped 11 bases and J dropped 7; count of bases not matched to a gene: 7. Both 60 Vbeta primers and 13 Jbeta primers went into the PCR. Sequenced by immunoSEQ multiplex PCR; TCRdb stores in-frame clones only, minus some. The sample yields about 93,000 clones, about 82% seen once. Whole-study results and caveats: Equally common other TCR beta chains were less clonally expanded than HLA-associated ones, a later analysis found. Presence/absence analyses supposed approximately even sequencing depth among donors. Reportedly, a later analysis found an Asian-associated ancestry cluster had fewer N-insertions than the roughly 700-donor mean.

The clonotype was recovered from a man aged 30-40 years in good health and CMV-seronegative. The gene calls are TRBV10-3 and TRBJ2-1; 11 nucleotides match TRBD1. Sequencing input: PBMCs. This CDR3 is CASGQGGVNEQFF. DNA of the CDR3: TGTGCCTCGGGACAGGGGGGAGTTAATGAGCAGTTCTTC.